This T cell receptor beta chain was found in a study of blood T cell repertoires in COVID-19. Study context: There were acute and convalescent COVID-19 samples, and they came from the United States, Italy and Spain.

This clone was counted between two and nine times. The germline V and J ends were trimmed by 6 bases and 8 bases, with 8 bases remaining between them. There are 11 residues in the CDR3. Here immunoSEQ multiplex PCR was the method, and the copy in TCRdb shows in-frame clones only, minus some. Found here are 120,000 or so clones, 70% to 85% of them singletons; the top ten hold roughly 0.86%. This sequence joins TRBV12-3 or TRBV12-4 and TRBJ2-1; possible D gene TRBD1, 5 bases. The sequence was collected from a human donor with acute or convalescent COVID-19. The donor label of this sample is uncertain. Sequences were obtained from peripheral blood. The CDR3: CASSQGYEQFF. CDR3 nucleotide sequence: TGTGCCAGCAGCCAGGGCTATGAGCAGTTCTTC.